The TCR beta chain under discussion was sequenced for a study of T cells in Graves' hyperthyroidism and ophthalmopathy. At least ten counts were recorded for this clonotype. It was RNA transcripts that yielded the amplified TCR beta CDR3 regions. First-round RT-PCR of the TCR CDR3 relied on the HTBI primer set. TCRdb reanalysed the multiplex PCR reads using MiXCR and keeps one entry per CDR3 protein. Of over 200,000 distinct CDR3 sequences listed, around 17% were seen once; the top ten hold approximately 40%. Uncontrolled infections, other autoimmune diseases, pregnancy or lactation led to exclusion of patients. The sample consisted of blood. The clonotype originates from a man in his forties with Graves' hyperthyroidism.

CDR3 residues: CASSFAPRDMGTQYF. The CDR3 region has the DNA TGTGCCAGCAGTTTCGCACCCCGGGACATGGGGACCCAGTACTTC. The chain links TRBV12-3 or TRBV12-4 to TRBJ2-5, with D tentatively TRBD1 (6 bases). The CDR3 loop spans 15 amino acids. Trimming took off 3 bases at V and 7 bases at J, with 18 bases between the two ends.